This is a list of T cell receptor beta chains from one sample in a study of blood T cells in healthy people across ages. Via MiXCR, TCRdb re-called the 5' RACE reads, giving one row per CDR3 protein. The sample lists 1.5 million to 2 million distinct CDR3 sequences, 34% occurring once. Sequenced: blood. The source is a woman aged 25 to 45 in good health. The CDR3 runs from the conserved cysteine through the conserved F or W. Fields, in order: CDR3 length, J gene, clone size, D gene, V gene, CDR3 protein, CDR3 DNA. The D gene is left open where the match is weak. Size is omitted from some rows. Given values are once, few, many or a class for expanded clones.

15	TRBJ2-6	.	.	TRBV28	CASSFPSSGANVQTF	TGTGCCAGCAGTTTCCCCAGCTCTGGGGCCAACGTCCAGACTTTC
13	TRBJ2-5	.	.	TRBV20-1	CSALNAGPETQYF	TGCAGTGCTCTCAACGCAGGGCCCGAGACCCAGTACTTC
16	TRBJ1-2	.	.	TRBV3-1	CASSQDSSRDPYGYTF	TGTGCCAGCAGCCAAGATTCTTCCAGGGACCCTTATGGCTACACCTTC
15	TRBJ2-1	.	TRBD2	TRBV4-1	CASSQRISGINGQFF	TGCGCCAGCAGCCAAAGGATTAGCGGGATTAATGGGCAGTTCTTC
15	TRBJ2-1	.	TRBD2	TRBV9	CASRLSGSGSGEQFF	TGTGCCAGCAGGCTGAGTGGTAGCGGGAGTGGGGAGCAGTTCTTC
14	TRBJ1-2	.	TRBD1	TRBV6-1	CASSDTGQPDGYTF	TGTGCCAGCAGTGATACGGGACAGCCGGATGGCTACACCTTC
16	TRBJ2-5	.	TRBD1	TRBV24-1	CATSHRDRGMEETQYF	TGTGCCACCAGTCATCGGGACAGGGGTATGGAAGAGACCCAGTACTTC
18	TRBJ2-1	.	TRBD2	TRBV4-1	CASSQPCLAGGPGNEQFF	TGCGCCAGCAGCCAGCCGTGCCTAGCGGGGGGGCCGGGGAATGAGCAGTTCTTC
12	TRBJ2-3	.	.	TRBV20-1	CSGGLRGDTQYF	TGCAGTGGAGGTCTACGGGGAGATACGCAGTATTTT
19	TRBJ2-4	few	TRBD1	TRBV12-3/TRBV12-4	CASSFGQGRFVSAKNIQYF	TGTGCCAGCAGTTTCGGACAGGGGAGGTTTGTATCGGCCAAAAACATTCAGTACTTC
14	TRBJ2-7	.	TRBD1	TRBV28	CASRPGQGTNEQYF	TGTGCCAGCAGACCGGGACAGGGGACCAACGAGCAGTACTTC
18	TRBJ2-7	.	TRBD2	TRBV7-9	CASSFLMASGGNYYEQYF	TGTGCCAGCAGCTTTCTTATGGCTAGCGGTGGTAATTATTACGAGCAGTACTTC
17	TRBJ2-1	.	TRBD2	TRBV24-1	CVTSDLEAGGPSNEQFF	TGTGTCACCAGTGATTTAGAGGCGGGGGGGCCTTCAAATGAGCAGTTCTTC
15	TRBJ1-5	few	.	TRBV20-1	CSARAGGYSNQPQHF	TGCAGTGCTAGAGCGGGTGGATATAGCAATCAGCCCCAGCATTTT
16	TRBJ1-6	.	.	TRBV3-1	CASSQAGTGRNSPLHF	TGTGCCAGCAGCCAAGCCGGGACGGGAAGAAATTCACCCCTCCACTTT
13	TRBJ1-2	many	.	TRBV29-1	CSVGLREGYGYTF	TGCAGCGTTGGACTGAGGGAGGGGTATGGCTACACCTTC
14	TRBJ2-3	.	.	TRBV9	CASSADPYTDTQYF	TGTGCCAGCAGCGCCGACCCTTACACAGATACGCAGTATTTT
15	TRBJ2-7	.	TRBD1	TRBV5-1	CASSLTTGRTYEQYF	TGCGCCAGCAGCTTGACGACAGGGAGAACCTACGAGCAGTACTTC
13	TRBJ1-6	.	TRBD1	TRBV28	CASLDRVPSPLHF	TGTGCCAGCTTGGACAGGGTCCCTTCACCCCTCCACTTT
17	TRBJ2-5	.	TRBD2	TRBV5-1	CASSTQGATSGNNEQYF	TGCGCCAGCAGCACACAAGGGGCGACTAGCGGAAACAATGAGCAGTACTTC
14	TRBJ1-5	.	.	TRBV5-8	CAGLGTERNQPQHF	TGTGCCGGCCTAGGGACCGAGCGAAATCAGCCCCAGCATTTT
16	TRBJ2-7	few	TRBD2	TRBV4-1	CASSQAQRGGYYEQYF	TGCGCCAGCAGCCAAGCCCAGCGGGGGGGTTACTACGAGCAGTACTTC
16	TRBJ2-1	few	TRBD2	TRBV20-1	CSARDWASGTYNEQFF	TGCAGTGCTAGAGATTGGGCTAGCGGGACTTACAATGAGCAGTTCTTC
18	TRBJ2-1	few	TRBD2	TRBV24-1	CATSEIRASGGLVYEQFF	TGTGCCACCAGTGAAATCAGGGCTAGCGGGGGTCTGGTCTATGAGCAGTTCTTC
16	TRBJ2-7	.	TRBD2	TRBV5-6	CASSLGPAGGSYEQYF	TGTGCCAGCAGCTTGGGGCCTGCGGGGGGCTCCTACGAGCAGTACTTC
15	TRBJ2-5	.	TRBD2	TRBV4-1	CASRLAGADRETQYF	TGCGCCAGCAGACTAGCGGGGGCGGATAGGGAGACCCAGTACTTC
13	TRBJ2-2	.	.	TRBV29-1	CSVEDGNTGELFF	TGCAGCGTTGAAGATGGGAACACCGGGGAGCTGTTTTTT
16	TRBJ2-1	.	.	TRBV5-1	CASSLAGASNYNEQFF	TGCGCCAGCAGCTTGGCGGGGGCCTCAAACTACAATGAGCAGTTCTTC
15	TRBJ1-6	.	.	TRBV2	CASSEWNRSNSPLHF	TGTGCCAGCAGTGAATGGAACAGGAGTAATTCACCCCTCCACTTT
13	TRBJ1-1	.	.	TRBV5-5	CASSHGANTEAFF	TGTGCCAGCAGCCACGGGGCGAACACTGAAGCTTTCTTT
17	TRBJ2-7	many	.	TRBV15	CATSRATGDGVFYEQYF	TGTGCCACCAGCAGAGCCACGGGGGATGGGGTCTTCTACGAGCAGTACTTC